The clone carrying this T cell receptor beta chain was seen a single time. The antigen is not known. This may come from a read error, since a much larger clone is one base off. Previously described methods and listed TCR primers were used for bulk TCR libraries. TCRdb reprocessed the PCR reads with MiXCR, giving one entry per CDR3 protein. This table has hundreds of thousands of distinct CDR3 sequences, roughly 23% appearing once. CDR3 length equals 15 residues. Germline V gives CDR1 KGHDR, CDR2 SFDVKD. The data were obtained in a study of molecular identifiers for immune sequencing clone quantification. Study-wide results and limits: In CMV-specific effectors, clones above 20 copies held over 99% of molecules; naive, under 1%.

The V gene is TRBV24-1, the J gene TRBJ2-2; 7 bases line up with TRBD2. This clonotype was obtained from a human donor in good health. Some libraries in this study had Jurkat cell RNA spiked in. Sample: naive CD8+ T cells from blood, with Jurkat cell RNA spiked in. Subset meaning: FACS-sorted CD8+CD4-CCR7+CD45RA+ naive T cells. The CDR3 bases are TGTACCACCAGTGAGCGGGGACTGAACACCGGGGAGCTGTTTTTT. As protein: CTTSERGLNTGELFF.